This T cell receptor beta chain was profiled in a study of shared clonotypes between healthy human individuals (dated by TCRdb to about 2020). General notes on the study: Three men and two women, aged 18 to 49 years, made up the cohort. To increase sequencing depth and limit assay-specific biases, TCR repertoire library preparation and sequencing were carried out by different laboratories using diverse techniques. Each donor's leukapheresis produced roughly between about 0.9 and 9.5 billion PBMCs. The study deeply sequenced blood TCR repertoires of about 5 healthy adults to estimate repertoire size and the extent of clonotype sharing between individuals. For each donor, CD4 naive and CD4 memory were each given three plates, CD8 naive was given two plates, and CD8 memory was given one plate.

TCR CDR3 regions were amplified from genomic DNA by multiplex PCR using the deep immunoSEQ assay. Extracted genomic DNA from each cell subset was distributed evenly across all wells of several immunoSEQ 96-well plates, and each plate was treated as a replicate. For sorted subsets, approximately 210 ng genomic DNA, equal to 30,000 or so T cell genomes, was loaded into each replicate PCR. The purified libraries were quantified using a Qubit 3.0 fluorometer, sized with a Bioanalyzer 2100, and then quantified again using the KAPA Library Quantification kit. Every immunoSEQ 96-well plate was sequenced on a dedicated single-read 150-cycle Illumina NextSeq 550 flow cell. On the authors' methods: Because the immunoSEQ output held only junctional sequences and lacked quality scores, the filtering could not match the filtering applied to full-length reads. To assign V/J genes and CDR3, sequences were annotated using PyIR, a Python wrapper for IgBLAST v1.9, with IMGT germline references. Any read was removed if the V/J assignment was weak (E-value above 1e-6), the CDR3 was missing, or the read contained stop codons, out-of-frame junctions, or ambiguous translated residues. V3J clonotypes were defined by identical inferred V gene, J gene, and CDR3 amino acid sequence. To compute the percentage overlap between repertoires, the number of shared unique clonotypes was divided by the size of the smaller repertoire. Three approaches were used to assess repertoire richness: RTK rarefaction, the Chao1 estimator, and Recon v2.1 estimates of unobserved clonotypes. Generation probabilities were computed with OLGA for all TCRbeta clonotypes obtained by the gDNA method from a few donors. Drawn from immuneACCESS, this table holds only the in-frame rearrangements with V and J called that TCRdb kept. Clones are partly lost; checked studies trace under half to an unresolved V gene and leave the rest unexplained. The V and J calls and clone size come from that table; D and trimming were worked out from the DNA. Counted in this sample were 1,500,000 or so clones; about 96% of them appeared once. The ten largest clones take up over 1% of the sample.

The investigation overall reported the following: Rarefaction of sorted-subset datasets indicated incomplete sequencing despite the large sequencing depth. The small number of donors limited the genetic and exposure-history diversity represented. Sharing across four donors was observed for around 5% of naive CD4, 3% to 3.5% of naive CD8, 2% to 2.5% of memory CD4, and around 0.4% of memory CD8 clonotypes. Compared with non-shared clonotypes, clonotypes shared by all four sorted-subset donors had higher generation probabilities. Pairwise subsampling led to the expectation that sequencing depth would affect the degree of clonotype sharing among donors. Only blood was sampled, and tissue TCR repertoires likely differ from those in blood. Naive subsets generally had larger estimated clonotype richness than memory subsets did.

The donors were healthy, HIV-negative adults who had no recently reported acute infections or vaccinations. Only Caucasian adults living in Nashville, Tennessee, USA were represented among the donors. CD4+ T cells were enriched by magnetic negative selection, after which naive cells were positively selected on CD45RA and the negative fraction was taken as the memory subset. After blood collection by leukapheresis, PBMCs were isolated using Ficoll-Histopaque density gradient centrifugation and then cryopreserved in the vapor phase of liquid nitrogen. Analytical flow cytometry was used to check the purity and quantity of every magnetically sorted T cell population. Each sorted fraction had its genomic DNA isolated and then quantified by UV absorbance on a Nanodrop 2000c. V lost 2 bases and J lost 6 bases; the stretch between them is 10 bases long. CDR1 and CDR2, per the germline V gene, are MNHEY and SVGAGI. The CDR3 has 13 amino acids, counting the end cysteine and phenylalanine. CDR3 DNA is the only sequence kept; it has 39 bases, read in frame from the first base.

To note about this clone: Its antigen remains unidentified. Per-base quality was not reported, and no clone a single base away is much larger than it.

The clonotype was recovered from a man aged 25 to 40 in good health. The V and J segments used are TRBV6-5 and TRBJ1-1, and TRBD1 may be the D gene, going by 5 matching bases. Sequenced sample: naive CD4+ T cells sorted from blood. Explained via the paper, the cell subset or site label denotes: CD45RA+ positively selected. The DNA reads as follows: TGTGCCAGCAGTTACGAGGGGCCCGCTGAAGCTTTCTTT. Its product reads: CASSYEGPAEAFF.